These T cell receptor beta chains were read from a single sample in a study of blood T cell repertoires in COVID-19. Some clones are missing from TCRdb's copy, which holds only in-frame ones; the method was immunoSEQ multiplex PCR. Of roughly 500,000 clones in the sample, 89% were seen once. What was sequenced was peripheral blood. The source of these receptors is a man aged 18-30 years with COVID-19, enrolled during active disease. CDR3s leave out the opening cysteine and the closing phenylalanine or tryptophan.

v_call | cdr3_aa
TRBV15 | ATSRSRQYPEAF
TRBV5-5 | ASSLIPIQETQY
TRBV19 | ASHSLGNTEAF
TRBV2 | ASSGQGADYGYT
TRBV3-1/TRBV3-2 | ASSHSLGGTSGEGDTQY
TRBV5-1 | ASSLGADAQGTGEKLF
TRBV24-1 | ATSDPAESTEAF
TRBV11-3 | ASSSRSGTDWAPLH
TRBV29-1 | SVFAGTEAF
TRBV7-9 | ASSLEGLPLTQY
TRBV6-6 | ASSYSATSYEQY
TRBV5-5 | ASSLSLAAPSTDTQY
TRBV5-4 | ASSSSYTGELF
TRBV7-3 | ASSLESGAVAGELF
TRBV10-2 | ASRIAGGPIGELF
TRBV4-1 | ASSQAPPSGGPKETQY
TRBV7-9 | ASSSGTAIQPQH
TRBV4-1 | ASSQASTWELGYT
TRBV11-2 | ASSRQDQETQY
TRBV29-1 | SVRTEKNIQY
TRBV3-1/TRBV3-2 | ASSPLGETQY
TRBV19 | ASSISSQETQY
TRBV3-1/TRBV3-2 | ASSHGLGDYEQY
TRBV7-2 | ASSSTGHQNTEAF
TRBV19 | ASSPTGSTPGWNEQF
TRBV12-3/TRBV12-4 | ASSLAQDTEAF